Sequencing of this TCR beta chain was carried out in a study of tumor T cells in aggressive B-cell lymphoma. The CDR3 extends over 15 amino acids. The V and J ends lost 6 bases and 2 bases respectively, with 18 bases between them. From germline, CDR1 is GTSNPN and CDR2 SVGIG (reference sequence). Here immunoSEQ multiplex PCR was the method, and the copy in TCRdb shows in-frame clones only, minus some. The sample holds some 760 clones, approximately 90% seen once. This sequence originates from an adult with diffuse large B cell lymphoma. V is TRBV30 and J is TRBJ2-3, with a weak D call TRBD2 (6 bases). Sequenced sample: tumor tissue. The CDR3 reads CACDTGTDNTDTQYF. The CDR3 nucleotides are TGTGCCTGCGATACCGGGACTGACAACACAGATACGCAGTATTTT.